The next 2 T cell receptor beta chains were all read from a single sample in a study of preoperative IRX-2 immunotherapy in early breast cancer. Documented treatment: preoperative locoregional IRX-2 cytokine immunotherapy. Clones were sequenced by immunoSEQ multiplex PCR, and TCRdb holds only the in-frame ones, with some missing. This table has roughly 30,000 clones, around 83% appearing once. Sequencing was performed on lymph node tissue, taken from a patient treated with IRX-2 immunotherapy. These receptors were taken from a human donor with breast cancer.

The rearrangement joins TRBV15 to TRBJ1-1; the D gene is possibly TRBD1 (5 bases). Germline V gene lookup returns CDR1 LNHNV and CDR2 YYDKDF (reference sequence). This CDR3 is 18 amino acids long. The V end was cut by 8 bases, the J end by 3 bases, with 28 bases between. The CDR3 coding sequence is TGTGCCACCGTATCGGGGGAAGGGTTGTGGGGAAAACACACTGAAGCTTTCTTT. Its translation: CATVSGEGLWGKHTEAFF.

The chain has TRBV6-8 and TRBJ2-3; D gene ambiguous. This CDR3 is 12 amino acids long. Germline V gives CDR1 MNHGY, CDR2 SAAAGT. Between the trimmed V and J ends, which lost 5 bases and 0 bases, there was a span of 3 bases. CDR3 loop: CASSVSTDTQYF. The CDR3, as DNA: TGTGCCAGCAGTGTCAGCACAGATACGCAGTATTTT.